The clone carrying this T cell receptor beta chain was found once. What it recognizes is unknown. Some 32,000 T cell genomes, or 200 ng DNA, went into the sorted-subset replicate PCRs. Data came from immunoSEQ multiplex PCR; TCRdb stores just in-frame clones and leaves some out. In the table there are millions of clones, 85% to 95% of which are singletons. V was clipped by 4 bases and J by 5 bases, with 11 bases between them. This CDR3 has 14 amino acids. CDR1 MNHEY and CDR2 SMNVEV come from the germline V gene (reference sequence). The sample originates from a study of shared clonotypes between healthy human individuals. Regarding the study as a whole: Blood was the sole source, and tissue repertoires probably differ.

Naive CD8 cells lacked CD45RO, underwent positive selection for CCR7 and left out terminally differentiated effector memory CD45RA+ cells. The TCR originated in a man in his late teens or twenties in good health. Some clones in this sample may be carry-over from other donors' samples. Sequencing input: naive CD8+ T cells from PBMCs. The rearrangement joins TRBV27 to TRBJ2-2; D ambiguous. The CDR3 reads CASSSLLRTGELFF. DNA for the CDR3: TGTGCCAGCAGTTCCCTCCTCAGAACCGGGGAGCTGTTTTTT.